These T cell receptor beta chains were read from a single sample in a study of regulatory T cells in long-lasting Graves disease. TCRdb recomputed calls from the multiplex PCR reads with MiXCR, one row per CDR3 protein. The repertoire holds fewer than 450,000 distinct CDR3 sequences, with around 24% as singletons. Sequencing was performed on peripheral blood mononuclear cells (PBMCs), taken when the disease was refractory, from a patient treated with antithyroid drugs. The receptors stem from a female donor with Graves disease. Both conserved end residues are part of each CDR3. D genes are given only for firm matches. Size values are once, few and many counts, or a class for expanded clones, and some rows have none.

V	J	D	size	DNA	CDR3
TRBV6-1	TRBJ1-1	-	many	TGTGCCAGCAGTGAATACCGCGGGGGGAGCACTGAAGCTTTCTTT	CASSEYRGGSTEAFF
TRBV11-3	TRBJ2-1	TRBD2	-	TGTGCCAGCAGCGACGGCGGGAGGAGCGGCAATGAGCAGTTCTTC	CASSDGGRSGNEQFF
TRBV7-6	TRBJ1-5	-	-	TGTGCCAGCAGCTTATTGTCAGGGGATAGCAATCAGCCCCAGCATTTT	CASSLLSGDSNQPQHF
TRBV28	TRBJ2-1	-	many	TGTGCCAGCAAGGATTACTATGAGCAGTTCTTC	CASKDYYEQFF
TRBV14	TRBJ2-5	-	-	TGTGCCAGCAGTCGACGGGTCTTCCAAGAGACCCAGTACTTC	CASSRRVFQETQYF
TRBV29-1	TRBJ2-7	TRBD1	many	TGCAGCGTTGCCGGGACAGGAGACTACGAGCAGTACTTC	CSVAGTGDYEQYF
TRBV2	TRBJ1-5	-	few	TGTGCCAGCAGGGACAGAATAGCTAATCAGCCCCAGCATTTT	CASRDRIANQPQHF
TRBV20-1	TRBJ2-2	-	-	TGCAGTGCTCAACCGGATACCTTCACCGGGGAGCTGTTTTTT	CSAQPDTFTGELFF
TRBV12-3/TRBV12-4	TRBJ2-3	TRBD2	few	TGTGCCAGCAGTTCAGCGGGAATGGCGGCAGATACGCAGTATTTT	CASSSAGMAADTQYF
TRBV7-9	TRBJ2-7	TRBD2	-	TGTGCCAGCAGCCGCACTAGCGGAGCTTACTACGAGCAGTACTTC	CASSRTSGAYYEQYF
TRBV29-1	TRBJ2-7	-	many	TGCAGCGTTGAGTGGGGTTCGGAGCAGTACTTC	CSVEWGSEQYF
TRBV7-9	TRBJ2-4	-	-	TGTGCCAGCAGCTCCGGCCCTGGCGGTATGGACTTC	CASSSGPGGMDF
TRBV10-3	TRBJ2-5	-	few	TGTGCCATCTCGGTGACCGCCCCGGAGACCCAGTACTTC	CAISVTAPETQYF
TRBV24-1	TRBJ2-5	-	few	TGTGCCACCAGCGAGACACCAGCGGTGGGAGAGACCCAGTACTTC	CATSETPAVGETQYF
TRBV20-1	TRBJ2-7	TRBD2	-	TGCAGTGCCCCCCCGGGACTAGCGGGAAATGAGCAGTACTTC	CSAPPGLAGNEQYF
TRBV4-1	TRBJ2-7	TRBD1	-	TGCGCCAGCAGCCAAAGGGGTGGATCAGGGGGCTACGAGCAGTACTTC	CASSQRGGSGGYEQYF
TRBV20-1	TRBJ2-2	-	few	TGCAGTGCTAGAGGATCTCTAGGCCCCGGGGAGCTGTTTTTT	CSARGSLGPGELFF
TRBV5-1	TRBJ2-2	TRBD1	-	TGCGCCAGCAGCCCAGGGACAGGGGTGACCACCGGGGAGCTGTTTTTT	CASSPGTGVTTGELFF
TRBV5-1	TRBJ1-6	TRBD1	many	TGCGCCAGCAGCTTTACCGGGACAGGGGATTCACCCCTCCACTTT	CASSFTGTGDSPLHF
TRBV2	TRBJ2-2	TRBD2	few	TGTGCCAGCAGCCAGACTAGCGGGAGGAACACCGGGGAGCTGTTTTTT	CASSQTSGRNTGELFF
TRBV20-1	TRBJ2-5	TRBD2	many	TGCAGTGCTAGAATAGCGGGAATGATGGAGACCCAGTACTTC	CSARIAGMMETQYF
TRBV2	TRBJ2-1	-	-	TGTGCCAGTTCTATTTCCTCCTACAATGAGCAGTTCTTC	CASSISSYNEQFF
TRBV20-1	TRBJ1-5	-	many	TGCAGTGCTAGGTCGGGAAATCAGCCCCAGCATTTT	CSARSGNQPQHF
TRBV18	TRBJ2-5	-	-	TGTGCCAGCTCACCACCGAGGCCACAGGGCGAGACCCAGTACTTC	CASSPPRPQGETQYF
TRBV28	TRBJ1-2	-	many	TGTGCCAGCACCCTCGGGAGGGTCTATGGCTACACCTTC	CASTLGRVYGYTF
TRBV7-9	TRBJ2-5	-	few	TGTGCCAGCAGCTTAGTGGGCGGCGTACAAGAGACCCAGTACTTC	CASSLVGGVQETQYF
TRBV18	TRBJ2-3	-	-	TGTGCCAGCTCACCACACTCCCAAGGGGCGCAGTATTTT	CASSPHSQGAQYF
TRBV14	TRBJ2-2	-	-	TGTGCCAGCAGCCAAGCCAGCGCCACGAACACCGGGGAGCTGTTTTTT	CASSQASATNTGELFF
TRBV7-8	TRBJ1-1	-	many	TGTGCCAGCGGCACAGATATGAACACTGAAGCTTTCTTT	CASGTDMNTEAFF